These T cell receptor beta chains were read from a single sample in a study of blood T cell repertoires in COVID-19. Repertoires were generated with immunoSEQ multiplex PCR, while TCRdb's copy carries only in-frame clones and drops some. This sample has 150,000 to 190,000 clones, with about four fifths found just once. The sample comprised peripheral blood. These receptors were collected from a man between 60 and 70 years old with acute or convalescent COVID-19. Each CDR3 is given with its conserved first and last residue. A D gene is named only where the DNA matches it firmly. Some rows have no size entry. The others give once, few or many, or a class for an expanded clone.

d_call: TRBD2
j_call: TRBJ2-5
clone_size: .
v_call: TRBV5-8
cdr3_aa: CASSRSGTGGETQYF
cdr3_nt: TGTGCCAGCAGCCGTAGCGGGACCGGGGGGGAGACCCAGTACTTC

d_call: TRBD2
j_call: TRBJ2-3
clone_size: .
v_call: TRBV28
cdr3_aa: CASSLGRGASGLKRDTQYF
cdr3_nt: TGTGCCAGCAGTTTGGGGAGAGGGGCTAGCGGTCTCAAGAGGGATACGCAGTATTTT

d_call: TRBD2
j_call: TRBJ2-3
clone_size: .
v_call: TRBV9
cdr3_aa: CASSPGDGRASDTQYF
cdr3_nt: TGTGCCAGCAGCCCAGGAGACGGGAGGGCCTCAGATACGCAGTATTTT

d_call: TRBD1
j_call: TRBJ1-2
clone_size: .
v_call: TRBV27
cdr3_aa: CASRGGQGEVNYGYTF
cdr3_nt: TGTGCCAGCAGAGGAGGACAGGGGGAGGTTAACTATGGCTACACCTTC

d_call: TRBD1
j_call: TRBJ1-5
clone_size: few
v_call: TRBV6-2/TRBV6-3
cdr3_aa: CASSRFQGAVGNQPQHF
cdr3_nt: TGTGCCAGCAGCCGTTTCCAGGGGGCTGTAGGTAATCAGCCCCAGCATTTT

d_call: TRBD1
j_call: TRBJ1-3
clone_size: .
v_call: TRBV5-1
cdr3_aa: CASSLGQGATGNTIYF
cdr3_nt: TGCGCCAGCAGCTTGGGCCAGGGGGCGACTGGAAACACCATATATTTT

d_call: TRBD1
j_call: TRBJ2-1
clone_size: .
v_call: TRBV27
cdr3_aa: CASSPRPGTGGNEQFF
cdr3_nt: TGTGCCAGCAGTCCCCGACCCGGGACAGGGGGCAATGAGCAGTTCTTC

d_call: .
j_call: TRBJ1-2
clone_size: .
v_call: TRBV7-9
cdr3_aa: CASSLRQISYYGYTF
cdr3_nt: TGTGCCAGCAGCTTAAGACAGATATCTTACTATGGCTACACCTTC

d_call: TRBD2
j_call: TRBJ2-7
clone_size: few
v_call: TRBV5-1
cdr3_aa: CASSLGGRRYEQYF
cdr3_nt: TGCGCCAGCAGCTTGGGCGGGAGGAGGTACGAGCAGTACTTC

d_call: TRBD1
j_call: TRBJ2-2
clone_size: .
v_call: TRBV6-5
cdr3_aa: CASSYSTGGGELFF
cdr3_nt: TGTGCCAGCAGTTACAGCACAGGGGGTGGGGAGCTGTTTTTT

d_call: .
j_call: TRBJ2-3
clone_size: .
v_call: TRBV18
cdr3_aa: CASSPRGDTQYF
cdr3_nt: TGTGCCAGCTCACCTAGAGGAGATACGCAGTATTTT

d_call: .
j_call: TRBJ2-7
clone_size: .
v_call: TRBV2
cdr3_aa: CASSEDEGTPGEQYF
cdr3_nt: TGTGCCAGCAGTGAAGACGAGGGAACACCCGGGGAGCAGTACTTC

d_call: TRBD1
j_call: TRBJ2-5
clone_size: few
v_call: TRBV9
cdr3_aa: CASSVGQGKETQYF
cdr3_nt: TGTGCCAGCAGCGTCGGACAGGGTAAAGAGACCCAGTACTTC

d_call: .
j_call: TRBJ1-2
clone_size: once
v_call: TRBV28
cdr3_aa: CATGGSYGYTF
cdr3_nt: TGTGCCACCGGGGGGTCTTATGGCTACACCTTC